A selection of T cell receptor beta chains follows, all from one sample in a study of CD8 T cells in Susac syndrome. TCRdb re-called the immunoSEQ multiplex PCR reads with MiXCR, one entry per CDR3 protein. In the table there are under 350,000 distinct CDR3 sequences, approximately 90% of which are singletons. The sequencing input was CD4+ T cells from PBMCs. These receptors were obtained from a human donor with multiple sclerosis. Both conserved end residues are part of each CDR3. The D gene is left open where the match is weak. A clone size is listed for some rows: how often the clone was seen (once, few, many), or a class if it is expanded.

TRBV7-3	TRBJ2-1	NA	NA	CASSLREFGHNEQFF	TGTGCCAGCAGCTTAAGGGAGTTTGGGCACAATGAGCAGTTCTTC
TRBV6-7	TRBJ2-7	NA	NA	CASSYRAYEQYF	TGTGCCAGCAGTTACAGAGCCTACGAGCAGTACTTC
TRBV20-1	TRBJ2-7	NA	TRBD2	CSATIAGGLNYEQYF	TGCAGTGCTACAATAGCGGGGGGCCTAAACTACGAGCAGTACTTC
TRBV12-3/TRBV12-4	TRBJ1-2	NA	NA	CASRKTGTVVGRGYGYTF	TGTGCCAGCAGGAAGACCGGTACGGTGGTGGGCCGCGGCTATGGCTACACCTTC
TRBV4-1	TRBJ1-4	NA	NA	CASSQDPPGTNEKLFF	TGCGCCAGCAGCCAAGATCCCCCAGGGACTAATGAAAAACTGTTTTTT
TRBV11-2	TRBJ2-5	NA	TRBD1	CASSPRTGPQETQYF	TGTGCCAGCAGCCCCCGGACAGGGCCCCAAGAGACCCAGTACTTC
TRBV7-9	TRBJ2-7	NA	NA	CASSLVMERGKEAYEQYF	TGTGCCAGCAGCTTAGTAATGGAACGTGGGAAGGAAGCCTACGAGCAGTACTTC
TRBV5-4	TRBJ1-1	NA	NA	CASSLGNRVNTEAFF	TGTGCCAGCAGCTTGGGGAACAGAGTGAACACTGAAGCTTTCTTT
TRBV10-3	TRBJ1-1	NA	TRBD1	CAINGDRGEEAFF	TGTGCCATCAACGGAGACAGGGGCGAAGAAGCTTTCTTT
TRBV9	TRBJ2-7	NA	NA	CASSVAGARDGPYEQYF	TGTGCCAGTAGCGTAGCAGGGGCCCGGGACGGACCCTACGAGCAGTACTTC
TRBV24-1	TRBJ2-3	NA	NA	CATNTQYF	TGTGCCACCAATACGCAGTATTTT
TRBV20-1	TRBJ1-2	NA	NA	CSAQKDGRENYGYTF	TGCAGTGCTCAGAAGGATGGACGGGAAAACTATGGCTACACCTTC
TRBV2	TRBJ2-1	NA	NA	CASSPGPVNEQFF	TGTGCCAGCAGCCCGGGCCCCGTCAATGAGCAGTTCTTC
TRBV30	TRBJ1-4	NA	TRBD1	CAWSSGTGDEKLFF	TGTGCCTGGAGTTCCGGGACAGGGGATGAAAAACTGTTTTTT
TRBV10-3	TRBJ2-7	NA	NA	CAISVSSYEQYF	TGTGCCATCAGTGTTTCCTCCTACGAGCAGTACTTC
TRBV24-1	TRBJ1-2	NA	NA	CATSDSGRSYGYTF	TGTGCCACCAGTGATTCGGGCAGATCCTATGGCTACACCTTC
TRBV20-1	TRBJ2-2	NA	TRBD2	CSARDFAGVTGELFF	TGCAGTGCTAGAGATTTTGCGGGAGTCACCGGGGAGCTGTTTTTT
TRBV21-1	TRBJ1-5	NA	NA	CASSERWDREGQPQHF	TGTGCCAGCAGCGAAAGGTGGGACAGGGAAGGTCAGCCCCAGCATTTT
TRBV7-2	TRBJ1-5	NA	NA	CASSLDGLQPQHF	TGTGCCAGCAGCTTAGATGGGTTACAGCCCCAGCATTTT
TRBV11-3	TRBJ2-7	few	NA	CASSLDGRYEQYF	TGTGCCAGCAGCTTAGACGGGAGATACGAGCAGTACTTC
TRBV12-3/TRBV12-4	TRBJ2-3	NA	TRBD2	CASRGLAGSTDTQYF	TGTGCCAGCAGAGGACTAGCGGGGAGCACAGATACGCAGTATTTT
TRBV30	TRBJ2-7	once	NA	CAWSVLQGSFEQYF	TGTGCCTGGAGTGTACTCCAGGGAAGCTTCGAGCAGTACTTC
TRBV14	TRBJ2-2	NA	NA	CASRMMAGELFF	TGTGCCAGCAGGATGATGGCCGGGGAGCTGTTTTTT
TRBV7-2	TRBJ2-1	once	TRBD2	CASSFSGKLIFNEQFF	TGTGCCAGCAGCTTTAGCGGGAAACTTATCTTCAATGAGCAGTTCTTC
TRBV12-3/TRBV12-4	TRBJ2-5	few	NA	CASSLTKTQYF	TGTGCCAGCAGTTTAACGAAGACCCAGTACTTC
TRBV5-4	TRBJ2-1	NA	TRBD2	CASTLAGGQGPYNEQFF	TGTGCCAGCACCCTAGCGGGGGGGCAGGGCCCCTACAATGAGCAGTTCTTC
TRBV24-1	TRBJ2-7	NA	NA	CATRTVVRYF	TGTGCCACTAGGACGGTAGTAAGGTACTTC
TRBV7-6	TRBJ1-2	few	NA	CASSDANHGYTF	TGTGCCAGCAGCGACGCCAATCATGGCTACACCTTC
TRBV30	TRBJ2-3	NA	NA	CAWIPLGRDTDTQYF	TGTGCCTGGATACCCCTGGGGCGGGACACAGATACGCAGTATTTT
TRBV30	TRBJ2-7	NA	TRBD1	CAWSAGQGVLYSYEQYF	TGTGCCTGGAGTGCGGGACAGGGGGTGCTATACTCCTACGAGCAGTACTTC
TRBV4-3	TRBJ2-1	NA	TRBD2	CASSPNWGREEAEQFF	TGCGCCAGCAGCCCAAACTGGGGGCGGGAGGAGGCTGAGCAGTTCTTC
TRBV5-1	TRBJ2-7	NA	NA	CASSLEGPSYEQYF	TGCGCCAGCAGCTTGGAGGGCCCATCCTACGAGCAGTACTTC
TRBV29-1	TRBJ2-3	once	TRBD1	CSVTTTGANTQYF	TGCAGCGTGACGACAACAGGGGCCAATACGCAGTATTTT
TRBV5-1	TRBJ2-3	NA	TRBD2	CASSQKGLAGSTDTQYF	TGCGCCAGCAGCCAGAAAGGACTAGCGGGGAGCACAGATACGCAGTATTTT
TRBV29-1	TRBJ1-1	NA	NA	CSVAVAGNTEAFF	TGCAGCGTTGCGGTAGCAGGGAACACTGAAGCTTTCTTT
TRBV19	TRBJ2-2	NA	TRBD1	CASSKPPTGSGELFF	TGTGCCAGTAGTAAACCCCCGACAGGGTCCGGGGAGCTGTTTTTT
TRBV2	TRBJ1-2	NA	TRBD1	CAVQGTDGYTF	TGTGCCGTGCAAGGGACAGATGGCTACACCTTC
TRBV20-1	TRBJ2-1	NA	TRBD2	CSASVLADFLNEQFF	TGCAGTGCTAGCGTACTAGCGGACTTTTTAAATGAGCAGTTCTTC
TRBV12-3/TRBV12-4	TRBJ1-1	NA	NA	CASSFGVDTEAFF	TGTGCCAGCAGTTTTGGGGTAGACACTGAAGCTTTCTTT
TRBV7-2	TRBJ2-7	NA	NA	CASSLEFLGYEQYF	TGTGCCAGCAGCTTAGAGTTTTTGGGGTACGAGCAGTACTTC
TRBV5-1	TRBJ2-1	NA	TRBD2	CASSLSLAGRNEQFF	TGCGCCAGCAGCTTGTCGCTAGCGGGGAGGAATGAGCAGTTCTTC
TRBV9	TRBJ2-1	NA	NA	CASSAGAPGLTHNEQFF	TGTGCCAGCAGCGCCGGTGCCCCGGGACTCACCCACAATGAGCAGTTCTTC
TRBV3-1	TRBJ2-3	NA	NA	CASSQVPRITDTQYF	TGTGCCAGCAGCCAAGTCCCGCGGATCACAGATACGCAGTATTTT
TRBV15	TRBJ1-5	NA	NA	CATSREPRVVQPQHF	TGTGCCACCAGCAGAGAACCCCGGGTGGTTCAGCCCCAGCATTTT
TRBV29-1	TRBJ1-2	NA	TRBD1	CSATLRDSGYTF	TGCAGCGCAACCCTCCGGGACAGTGGCTACACCTTC
TRBV7-2	TRBJ2-1	NA	NA	CASSLGIGGYNEQFF	TGTGCCAGCAGCTTAGGTATTGGGGGGTACAATGAGCAGTTCTTC
TRBV5-4	TRBJ1-4	NA	NA	CASSLGLTENEKLFF	TGTGCCAGCAGCTTGGGCCTGACGGAAAATGAAAAACTGTTTTTT
TRBV6-5	TRBJ2-2	NA	TRBD1	CASSRQGIGELFF	TGTGCCAGCAGCAGACAGGGGATCGGGGAGCTGTTTTTT
TRBV29-1	TRBJ1-1	NA	NA	CSVRLRLNTEAFF	TGCAGCGTTCGTCTCCGGCTGAACACTGAAGCTTTCTTT
TRBV5-8	TRBJ2-5	NA	NA	CASSLELGQQETQYF	TGTGCCAGCAGCTTGGAATTAGGACAGCAAGAGACCCAGTACTTC
TRBV5-1	TRBJ2-5	NA	NA	CASYPRTAYGETQYF	TGCGCCAGCTACCCGAGGACAGCCTACGGAGAGACCCAGTACTTC
TRBV3-1	TRBJ2-2	NA	TRBD1	CASSQGQGTGELFF	TGTGCCAGCAGCCAGGGACAGGGGACCGGGGAGCTGTTTTTT